This is a list of T cell receptor beta chains from one sample in a study of human T cells and chemical hapten exposure. TCRdb independently ran MiXCR on the RACE reads; one entry per CDR3 protein. This sample has 300,000 to 450,000 distinct CDR3 sequences, with more than 4.5% found just once. The sequences come from whole blood, collected in connection with sensitization to the hapten diphenylcyclopropenone (DPC). These receptors were collected from a woman in her forties or fifties with alopecia areata. Some clones in this sample may be carry-over from other donors' samples. Both conserved end residues are part of each CDR3.

J: TRBJ1-2
V: TRBV5-5
CDR3: CASFWDREIGGYTF

J: TRBJ2-3
V: TRBV10-3
CDR3: CAISMTGDGTDTQYF

J: TRBJ1-6
V: TRBV14
CDR3: CASSQDRSTVGSPLHF

J: TRBJ1-4
V: TRBV25-1
CDR3: CASASEGRGEKLFF

J: TRBJ1-1
V: TRBV2
CDR3: CASTLDRGRGAFF

J: TRBJ2-7
V: TRBV12-3/TRBV12-4
CDR3: CASSFGGSYYEQYF

J: TRBJ1-1
V: TRBV7-2
CDR3: CASSLVGGGRNTEAFF

J: TRBJ2-7
V: TRBV12-3/TRBV12-4
CDR3: CASSAGPSPYEQYF

J: TRBJ2-7
V: TRBV27
CDR3: CASSPWGGREQYF

J: TRBJ1-1
V: TRBV15
CDR3: CATSFRSVSTEAFF

J: TRBJ1-2
V: TRBV3-1
CDR3: CASSHSPRTVAYGYTF

J: TRBJ2-5
V: TRBV9
CDR3: CASISVETQYF

J: TRBJ2-3
V: TRBV13
CDR3: CASSLLPDTQYF

J: TRBJ2-5
V: TRBV7-9
CDR3: CASSLDVGGQETQYF

J: TRBJ1-2
V: TRBV7-9
CDR3: CASSLRDRVAYGYTF

J: TRBJ2-1
V: TRBV3-1
CDR3: CASSQPGQGWPYNEQFF

J: TRBJ2-5
V: TRBV29-1
CDR3: CSVGRGAETQYF

J: TRBJ1-2
V: TRBV18
CDR3: CASSARQGIDYGYTF

J: TRBJ2-6
V: TRBV14
CDR3: CASSQGFRSSGANVLTF

J: TRBJ2-1
V: TRBV29-1
CDR3: CSVVQGAGNEQFF

J: TRBJ1-6
V: TRBV7-2
CDR3: CASSLARGQGAGNSPLHF

J: TRBJ2-7
V: TRBV2
CDR3: CASSEFPGTARIVEQYF

J: TRBJ2-3
V: TRBV6-2/TRBV6-3
CDR3: CASSPGEVDTQYF

J: TRBJ2-3
V: TRBV24-1
CDR3: CATSDFREMRDTQYF

J: TRBJ2-4
V: TRBV12-3/TRBV12-4
CDR3: CASSLAPGGREKYF

J: TRBJ2-7
V: TRBV28
CDR3: CASSFRGPSSYEQYF